Listed below are T cell receptor beta chains from one sample, sequenced in a study of beta chain features in type 1 diabetes. Profiled with immunoSEQ multiplex PCR; TCRdb holds only in-frame clones, not every one. The sample contains 95,000 to 110,000 clones, under 30% of which appear only once. The sequenced material came from central memory CD4+ T cells from blood. All receptors derive from a woman between 18 and 29 years old with type 1 diabetes. CDR3s include the opening cysteine and the closing phenylalanine or tryptophan. A D gene is named only where the DNA matches it firmly. The size of a clone is reported for some rows only, either as once, few or many, or as a class for expanded clones.

d_gene,len,j_gene,v_gene,abundance,CDR3aa,CDR3nt
-,14,TRBJ1-5,TRBV30,few,CAWSDTGVRQPQHF,TGTGCCTGGAGTGACACGGGGGTTCGGCAGCCCCAGCATTTT
-,14,TRBJ2-1,TRBV7-9,few,CASSRPPQRNEQFF,TGTGCCAGCAGCCGACCCCCCCAGAGGAATGAGCAGTTCTTC
-,14,TRBJ1-2,TRBV2,few,CASTLQGSTYGYTF,TGTGCCAGCACCCTACAGGGATCAACCTATGGCTACACCTTC
-,16,TRBJ2-3,TRBV5-1,-,CASSLLPGSFTDTQYF,TGCGCCAGCAGCTTGTTACCGGGATCATTCACAGATACGCAGTATTTT
TRBD1,14,TRBJ2-5,TRBV19,few,CASSTQGDQETQYF,TGTGCCAGTTCAACACAGGGGGATCAAGAGACCCAGTACTTC
TRBD1,13,TRBJ1-2,TRBV18,-,CASSRTGGFGYTF,TGTGCCAGCTCTCGGACAGGGGGTTTCGGCTACACCTTC
TRBD2,18,TRBJ2-1,TRBV4-3,-,CASSLKGGGRSWGNEQFF,TGCGCCAGCAGCCTAAAGGGGGGCGGGAGGAGTTGGGGCAATGAGCAGTTCTTC
TRBD1,14,TRBJ1-4,TRBV28,few,CASRKRTGKEKLFF,TGTGCCAGCAGGAAACGGACAGGGAAGGAAAAACTGTTTTTT
-,11,TRBJ2-7,TRBV5-1,few,CASSLDRDRYF,TGCGCCAGCAGCTTGGACAGGGACCGGTACTTC
TRBD2,15,TRBJ2-1,TRBV29-1,-,CSVPLTSGQYNEQFF,TGCAGCGTCCCCCTTACTAGCGGGCAGTACAATGAGCAGTTCTTC
TRBD1,15,TRBJ1-4,TRBV19,once,CASSATGGTNEKLFF,TGTGCCAGTAGTGCAACAGGGGGAACTAATGAAAAACTGTTTTTT
TRBD2,16,TRBJ2-5,TRBV11-2,-,CASSLVRSGSGETQYF,TGTGCCAGCAGCTTAGTTCGTAGCGGGAGTGGCGAGACCCAGTACTTC
TRBD2,17,TRBJ2-3,TRBV28,-,CASSSPLGLADTDTQYF,TGTGCCAGCAGTTCTCCATTGGGACTAGCGGACACAGATACGCAGTATTTT
TRBD1,17,TRBJ1-1,TRBV5-1,-,CASSLILQGAQNTEAFF,TGCGCCAGCAGCTTGATACTGCAGGGGGCCCAGAACACTGAAGCTTTCTTT
TRBD2,16,TRBJ2-3,TRBV14,-,CASSQGSSGSTDTQYF,TGTGCCAGCAGCCAAGGGTCTAGCGGTAGCACAGATACGCAGTATTTT
-,12,TRBJ2-1,TRBV5-1,few,CASSFGGFDTFF,TGCGCCAGCAGCTTTGGCGGGTTTGATACGTTCTTC
-,13,TRBJ1-1,TRBV6-5,-,CASSYSGGTEAFF,TGTGCCAGCAGTTACAGCGGAGGGACTGAAGCTTTCTTT
TRBD1,16,TRBJ1-4,TRBV4-3,-,CASSQVGTAAGEKLFF,TGCGCCAGCAGCCAAGTCGGGACAGCGGCTGGCGAAAAACTGTTTTTT
-,14,TRBJ1-1,TRBV4-3,few,CASSQETGDTEAFF,TGCGCCAGCAGCCAAGAGACTGGCGACACTGAAGCTTTCTTT
TRBD2,15,TRBJ2-3,TRBV7-9,-,CASSLLAGGTDTQYF,TGTGCCAGCAGCTTACTAGCGGGGGGCACAGATACGCAGTATTTT
-,11,TRBJ1-2,TRBV7-3,few,CASSAGYGYTF,TGTGCCAGCAGCGCCGGCTATGGCTACACCTTC
-,13,TRBJ2-7,TRBV19,-,CASSLDSSYEQYF,TGTGCCAGTAGTTTGGACAGCTCCTACGAGCAGTACTTC
-,13,TRBJ1-1,TRBV30,-,CAWTPAGSFEAFF,TGTGCCTGGACCCCCGCTGGCTCGTTTGAAGCTTTCTTT
TRBD1,15,TRBJ1-1,TRBV5-6,-,CASTRGQGLNTEAFF,TGTGCCAGCACCCGGGGACAGGGGCTGAACACTGAAGCTTTCTTT
-,18,TRBJ2-6,TRBV4-2,-,CASSQEIQGSSGANVLTF,TGTGCCAGCAGCCAAGAAATACAGGGTAGCTCTGGGGCCAACGTCCTGACTTTC
TRBD2,15,TRBJ2-3,TRBV5-1,-,CASTGTSGLTDTQYF,TGCGCCAGCACCGGGACTAGCGGACTCACAGATACGCAGTATTTT
TRBD2,17,TRBJ2-3,TRBV30,-,CAWSVEGLAGLTDTQYF,TGTGCCTGGAGTGTAGAGGGGCTAGCGGGACTCACAGATACGCAGTATTTT
TRBD2,19,TRBJ2-1,TRBV11-2,-,CASSREIYPTSGTYNEQFF,TGTGCCAGCAGCCGCGAGATTTACCCAACTAGCGGGACCTACAATGAGCAGTTCTTC
TRBD1,12,TRBJ2-7,TRBV28,-,CASRTGGYEQYF,TGTGCCAGTAGGACAGGGGGCTACGAGCAGTACTTC
-,13,TRBJ2-4,TRBV29-1,few,CSVEDRGTNIQYF,TGCAGCGTTGAAGACCGGGGTACAAACATTCAGTACTTC
TRBD2,17,TRBJ2-2,TRBV7-2,-,CASSLSKREGRSGELFF,TGTGCCAGCAGCTTATCAAAGCGGGAGGGCCGTAGCGGGGAGCTGTTTTTT
-,12,TRBJ1-2,TRBV5-1,-,CASSLDSYGYTF,TGCGCCAGCAGCTTGGACAGTTATGGCTACACCTTC
-,14,TRBJ2-2,TRBV6-5,-,CASSYGGPTGELFF,TGTGCCAGCAGTTACGGGGGCCCCACCGGGGAGCTGTTTTTT
-,16,TRBJ2-2,TRBV7-8,few,CASSPYLGAGGGELFF,TGTGCCAGCAGCCCCTATTTGGGGGCAGGAGGCGGGGAGCTGTTTTTT
-,11,TRBJ2-2,TRBV20-1,-,CSARGGGELFF,TGCAGTGCTAGAGGCGGCGGGGAGCTGTTTTTT
-,15,TRBJ2-1,TRBV5-4,-,CASSSPQGHDNEQFF,TGTGCCAGCAGCTCTCCCCAGGGCCATGACAATGAGCAGTTCTTC